These 29 T cell receptor beta chains were all obtained from the same sample, sequenced in a study of Tregs in tolerant kidney transplant recipients. The assay was immunoSEQ multiplex PCR, and TCRdb's table has in-frame clones only and misses some. This sample yields about 50,000 clones, of which roughly 89% are seen a single time; roughly a sixth belongs to the top ten. Related graft donors supplied nonmyeloablative bone marrow transplants, and mixed chimerism was transient. The sequences come from CD8+ T cells from blood (PBMCs), collected 12 months after the transplant. The receptor source for this set is a human patient who received a combined kidney and bone marrow transplant. Some T cells may have come from the graft donor.

V gene TRBV7-2 combines with J gene TRBJ2-1, with D perhaps matching TRBD1 (6 bases). CDR1 and CDR2 from the germline V gene are SGHTA and FQGNSA. The V gene lost 5 bases and the J gene lost 1 base, with 12 bases spanning the gap. The CDR3 loop spans 15 amino acids. The CDR3: CASSLSGTSYNEQFF. The CDR3 bases are TGTGCCAGCAGCCTGTCCGGGACATCCTACAATGAGCAGTTCTTC.

This chain connects TRBV19 to TRBJ2-7, with TRBD2 identical over 9 bases. Germline V gene data show CDR1 as LNHDA and CDR2 as SQIVND (reference sequence). The CDR3 extends over 14 amino acids. J lost 4 bases, V lost 5 bases, and 6 bases had no gene match. The CDR3 region is CASSYAGGRYEQYF. In DNA, the CDR3 is TGTGCCAGTAGTTACGCGGGAGGGCGGTACGAGCAGTACTTC.

CDR3 nucleotide sequence: TGCGCCAGCAGCTTGACAGGGTACAATGAGCAGTTCTTC. As protein: CASSLTGYNEQFF. V usage is TRBV5-1 and J usage is TRBJ2-1; tentative D call: TRBD1 (6 bases). Trimming left V 1 base short and J 4 bases short, with 6 bases between. This CDR3 spans 13 amino acids. Germline V gene data show CDR1 as SGHRS and CDR2 as YFSETQ.

CDR3 loop: CASGPGQLSADTQYF. In DNA, the CDR3 is TGTGCTAGTGGTCCGGGACAGTTGAGTGCAGATACGCAGTATTTT. This chain links TRBV12-5 with TRBJ2-3, with 7 positions matching TRBD1. CDR3 length: 15 residues. The germline CDR1 and CDR2 sequences are LGHNT and FRNRAP. Trimming at V came to 5 bases and at J to 4 bases, leaving 9 bases not matched to a gene.

Comments on this clone: One junction end does not reproduce the germline sequence, and a read error may be involved. The rearrangement joins TRBV6-5 to TRBJ2-2; 8 bases align to TRBD1. This CDR3 is 15 amino acids long. Looked up from germline, CDR1 is MNHEY and CDR2 is SVGAGI. The CDR3 sequence is CASSYWTGFTGKLFF. In DNA form, the CDR3 reads TGTGCCAGCAGTTACTGGACAGGGTTCACCGGGAAGCTGTTTTTT.

The rearrangement uses TRBV11-3 and TRBJ1-1; the match to TRBD1 covers 7 bases. The junction had 8 bases not matched to a gene; V was cut back by 5 bases and J by 11 bases. CDR1 is SGHNT and CDR2 is YENEEA in the germline V gene. The CDR3 spans 12 residues. CDR3 residues: CASSQQGPGAFF. DNA of the CDR3: TGTGCCAGCAGCCAACAGGGGCCGGGGGCTTTCTTT.

This clone was seen once. The J gene is TRBJ2-7, the V gene TRBV7-9; tentatively, D is TRBD1 (6 bases). The CDR3 runs to 15 residues. From germline, CDR1 is SEHNR and CDR2 FQNEAQ (reference sequence). Trimming took off 1 base at V and 4 bases at J, with 14 bases between the two ends. CDR3 in DNA: TGTGCCAGCAGCTTAGGCCAGGGGAACCTATACGAGCAGTACTTC. As protein: CASSLGQGNLYEQYF.

This clone was observed a few times. The chain employs TRBV10-3 and TRBJ2-3, with 7 nucleotides matching TRBD2. This CDR3 region has 14 residues. CDR1 and CDR2 from the germline V gene are ENHRY and SYGVKD. The ends lost 6 bases at V and 1 base at J; junction bases unmatched: 4. Here the CDR3 reads CAISYTSGTDTQYF. The CDR3 region has the DNA TGTGCCATCAGCTACACTAGCGGCACAGATACGCAGTATTTT.

A note on this clone: Its ends do not fully match the called genes, so a read error is possible. The rearrangement uses TRBV4-1 and TRBJ1-1; D remains ambiguous. The germline gives CDR1 MGHRA, CDR2 YSYEKL. CDR3 size: 16 residues. For the CDR3, the DNA is TGCGCCAGCAGCCAAGTAATATTGAGCCTGAAGACTGAAGCTTTCTTT. Encoded protein: CASSQVILSLKTEAFF.

The chain links TRBV4-3 to TRBJ2-1; perhaps TRBD2 as D (5 bases). The germline V gene has CDR1 LGHNA and CDR2 YSLEER. This CDR3 has 14 amino acids. Trimming took 4 bases from V and 5 from J, leaving 12 bases between them. The CDR3 coding sequence is TGCGCCAGCAGCCTCGGACTTTATGACAATGAGCAGTTCTTC. As protein: CASSLGLYDNEQFF.

This clone was recorded once. The chain links TRBV30 to TRBJ2-1; the match to TRBD2 covers 10 bases. V shed 4 bases, J shed 7 bases, and the junction held 10 bases outside the gene matches. The germline CDR1 and CDR2 sequences are GTSNPN and SVGIG (reference sequence). The CDR3 length is 15 residues. CDR3 sequence: CAWTNTGLARNEQFF. DNA of the CDR3: TGTGCCTGGACTAACACGGGACTAGCGAGGAATGAGCAGTTCTTC.

The chain recombines TRBV9 with TRBJ2-7, with a tentative D call TRBD1 (6 bases). The germline CDR1 and CDR2 sequences are SGDLS and YYNGEE. Trimming left V 4 bases short and J 2 bases short, with 13 bases between. The CDR3 has 14 residues. CDR3 amino acids: CASSPEGGTYEQYF. In nucleotides, the CDR3 is TGTGCCAGCAGCCCCGAAGGGGGAACCTACGAGCAGTACTTC.

This rearrangement joins TRBV10-3 to TRBJ1-1; D uncertain. There are 12 residues in the CDR3. Trimming removed 10 bases from V and 7 bases from J, with 16 bases in between. Germline V gene sequence: CDR1 ENHRY, CDR2 SYGVKD. The CDR3 DNA reads as TGTGCCACCTCTTGGCGTGGAGGTGAAGCTTTCTTT. Protein: CATSWRGGEAFF.

This clone has more than one count but fewer than ten. The rearrangement uses TRBV6-6 and TRBJ2-7; D is undetermined. There are 13 residues in the CDR3. Germline CDR1 reads MNHNY; CDR2 reads SVGAGI (reference sequence). V lost 4 bases to trimming and J lost 2 bases, with 9 bases between them. Here the CDR3 DNA reads TGTGCCAGCAGTTCTACTCTAACCTACGAGCAGTACTTC. Amino acids: CASSSTLTYEQYF.

The rearrangement uses TRBV9 and TRBJ2-1, with a possible D match to TRBD1 (5 bases). Deletions cut 0 bases from V and 8 bases from J, with 9 bases between. In germline, CDR1 is SGDLS, CDR2 YYNGEE. The CDR3 contains 13 residues. CDR3 DNA: TGTGCCAGCAGCGTAGCTGGGGCCCATGAGCAGTTCTTC. Protein sequence: CASSVAGAHEQFF.

The chain recombines TRBV4-1 with TRBJ2-7; D may be TRBD2 (5 bases). The V end lost 0 bases, the J end lost 8 bases, and 11 bases lay between the germline ends. Looked up from germline, CDR1 is MGHRA and CDR2 is YSYEKL. The CDR3 covers 13 residues. The CDR3 spells CASSQDLGEKQYF. The CDR3 nucleotides are TGCGCCAGCAGCCAAGATCTCGGGGAGAAGCAGTACTTC.

The V and J genes are TRBV6-5 and TRBJ1-2, with 9 bases lining up with TRBD1. With V trimmed by 7 bases and J by 4 bases, 7 bases remained unmatched. Per germline, CDR1 MNHEY and CDR2 SVGAGI. The CDR3 has 14 residues. The CDR3, as DNA: TGTGCCAGCAAAAGGGACAGGGCCCTCTATGGCTACACCTTC. It is translated as CASKRDRALYGYTF.

V and J are TRBV15 and TRBJ2-1; 10 nucleotides align to TRBD2. Germline CDR1 and CDR2: LNHNV and YYDKDF (reference sequence). This CDR3 has 17 residues. V dropped 1 base and J dropped 5; count of bases not matched to a gene: 8. The CDR3 region is CATSRGLTSGNDNEQFF. Here the CDR3 DNA reads TGTGCCACCAGCAGAGGGCTAACTAGCGGGAACGACAATGAGCAGTTCTTC. Full variable domain (missing parts from reference TRBV15 and TRBJ2-1): DAMVIQNPRYQVTQFGKPVTLSCSQTLNHNVMYWYQQKSSQAPKLLFHYYDKDFNNEADTPDNFQSRRPNTSFCFLDIRSPGLGDTAMYLCATSRGLTSGNDNEQFFGPGTRLTVL.

This sequence joins TRBV12-5 and TRBJ2-3; 12 nucleotides agree with TRBD2. The CDR3 extends over 15 amino acids. The germline V gene has CDR1 LGHNT and CDR2 FRNRAP. Trimming took 6 bases from V and 6 from J; bases not matched to a gene: 7. The CDR3 region has the DNA TGTGCTAGTGGAATGTGGACTAGCGGGGCGGATACGCAGTATTTT. This gives the protein CASGMWTSGADTQYF. Complete variable domain (other parts from reference TRBV12-5 and TRBJ2-3): DARVTQTPRHKVTEMGQEVTMRCQPILGHNTVFWYRQTMMQGLELLAYFRNRAPLDDSGMPKDRFSAEMPDATLATLKIQPSEPRDSAVYFCASGMWTSGADTQYFGPGTRLTVL.

The V call is TRBV29-1, the J call TRBJ2-7, with D unclear. Germline V lookup: CDR1 SQVTM, CDR2 ANQGSEA. V was shortened by 1 base and J by 2 bases, with 6 bases between the two germline ends. The CDR3 is 12 amino acids. The CDR3 is CSVEGDTYEQYF. The CDR3 nucleotides are TGCAGCGTTGAAGGTGACACCTACGAGCAGTACTTC.

The chain joins TRBV19 to TRBJ2-1; the D is unclear. The V gene lost 5 bases and the J gene lost 0 bases, with 11 bases spanning the gap. The CDR3 extends over 15 amino acids. CDR1 LNHDA and CDR2 SQIVND come from the germline V gene (reference sequence). The CDR3 region is CASSRATRSYNEQFF. The CDR3 coding sequence is TGTGCCAGTAGTCGAGCCACCCGCTCCTACAATGAGCAGTTCTTC.

The rearrangement uses TRBV14 and TRBJ2-5, with D maybe TRBD2 (5 bases). Germline CDR1 reads SGHDN; CDR2 reads FVKESK. The CDR3 covers 15 residues. Trimming cost V 3 bases and J 1 base, with 12 bases left between them. CDR3 residues: CASSHEGGFQETQYF. CDR3 DNA sequence: TGTGCCAGCAGCCACGAAGGAGGTTTCCAAGAGACCCAGTACTTC.

The chain employs TRBV29-1 and TRBJ2-7; D is possibly TRBD1 (6 bases). The ends were cut back, 5 bases at V and 4 bases at J, with 15 bases in the middle. The CDR3 contains 13 residues. The germline V gene encodes CDR1 SQVTM and CDR2 ANQGSEA. The CDR3 spells CSVYPQGTYEQYF. The CDR3 DNA reads as TGCAGCGTTTACCCCCAGGGGACGTACGAGCAGTACTTC.

The chain is built from TRBV5-6 and TRBJ2-6, with 10 bases lining up with TRBD1. Losses at the gene ends were 0 bases for V and 0 bases for J; bases not matched to a gene: 0. The germline gives CDR1 SGHDT, CDR2 YYEEEE. This CDR3 region has 17 residues. CDR3 amino acids: CASSLGTGGSGANVLTF. DNA of the CDR3: TGTGCCAGCAGCTTGGGGACAGGGGGCTCTGGGGCCAACGTCCTGACTTTC.

This clone was counted once. The gene calls are TRBV13 and TRBJ2-3, with 13 bases lining up with TRBD2. The length of the CDR3 is 17 residues. With 0 bases clipped from V and 2 bases from J, the junction kept 2 bases outside the gene matches. Germline lookup yields CDR1 PRHDT and CDR2 FYEKMQ (reference sequence). The CDR3 DNA follows: TGTGCCAGCAGCTTAGGACTAGCGGGAGGGAACACAGATACGCAGTATTTT. It translates to CASSLGLAGGNTDTQYF.

The chain recombines TRBV27 with TRBJ2-3, with 7 bases aligning to TRBD2. This CDR3 is 15 amino acids long. The V gene end was trimmed by 3 bases and the J gene end by 3 bases; junction bases not matched to a gene: 6. Germline CDR1 reads MNHEY; CDR2 reads SMNVEV (reference sequence). CDR3 nucleotides: TGTGCCAGCAGTTTGGCGGGGAGGGGAACAGATACGCAGTATTTT. Encoded protein: CASSLAGRGTDTQYF.

This clone turned up a few times. The rearrangement uses TRBV15 and TRBJ1-5, with TRBD1 identical over 11 bases. From germline, CDR1 is LNHNV and CDR2 YYDKDF (reference sequence). V was clipped by 3 bases and J by 6 bases; unmatched bases: 4. The length of the CDR3 is 15 residues. The CDR3, as DNA: TGTGCCACCAGCAGTGAGGACAGGGGGCGTCAGCCCCAGCATTTT. Its protein is CATSSEDRGRQPQHF.

The CDR3 DNA reads as TGTGCGGGGGGGGGAGGCGCGACTGAAGCTTTCTTT. It codes for CAGGGGATEAFF. The chain combines TRBV11-2 with TRBJ1-1, with TRBD1 as a possible D gene (5 bases). CDR3 length: 12 residues. From germline, CDR1 is SGHAT and CDR2 FQNNGV. Together with reference TRBV11-2 and TRBJ1-1, the CDR3 gives the full variable domain: EAGVAQSPRYKIIEKRQSVAFWCNPISGHATLYWYQQILGQGPKLLIQFQNNGVVDDSQLPKDRFSAERLKGVDSTLKIQPAKLEDSAVYLCAGGGGATEAFFGQGTRLTVV.

This clone is a singleton in its sample. The chain links TRBV30 to TRBJ1-2; D not resolved. The CDR3 length is 15 residues. CDR1 and CDR2 (germline): GTSNPN, SVGIG (reference sequence). The V end was cut by 2 bases, the J end by 4 bases, with 17 bases between. The CDR3 sequence is CAWSTDLGGFYGYTF. The CDR3 DNA sequence: TGTGCCTGGAGTACGGACCTGGGAGGGTTCTATGGCTACACCTTC.